This T cell receptor beta chain was captured by sequencing in a study of identical twins. Deletions cut 0 bases from V and 4 bases from J, with 13 bases between. Germline CDR1 is SGHRS and CDR2 is YFSETQ. This CDR3 is built from 15 residues. This clonotype was found a few times. TCRdb redid the calling of the 5' RACE reads with MiXCR, one entry per CDR3 protein. The sample has about 520,000 distinct CDR3 sequences; less than 25% are singletons. These records were also assigned to another study, of T cells expressing NK-cell markers.

The clonotype originates from a young woman in good health. The sample consisted of CD4+ T cells sorted from blood. The gene calls are TRBV5-1 and TRBJ1-1, with unresolved D. The CDR3 nucleotides are TGCGCCAGCAGCTTGGTTGTCGGCAAGGTCACTGAAGCTTTCTTT. Its protein product is CASSLVVGKVTEAFF.